The rows below give T cell receptor beta chains drawn from one sample of a study of T cell responses to AZD1222 COVID-19 vaccine. Produced via immunoSEQ multiplex PCR; TCRdb's table is partial and in-frame only. Of about 79,000 clones in the sample, more than 75% were seen once. The material was peripheral blood, obtained on day 0 of AZD1222 vaccination. Receptors originate from an adult in good health. Both conserved end residues are part of each CDR3. The order of the fields is V gene, clone size, J gene, D gene, CDR3 DNA, CDR3 protein. D genes are given only for firm matches. Not all rows give a size; the values are once, few, many and, for expanded clones, a class.

V gene: TRBV4-1
clone size: NA
J gene: TRBJ2-2
D gene: NA
CDR3 DNA: TGCGCCAGCAGCCAAAGAGGAGGGTGGGCGAACACCGGGGAGCTGTTTTTT
CDR3 protein: CASSQRGGWANTGELFF

V gene: TRBV6-5
clone size: NA
J gene: TRBJ2-7
D gene: TRBD1
CDR3 DNA: TGTGCCAGCAGGGGGGACAGGGGGCGAAACGAGCAGTACTTC
CDR3 protein: CASRGDRGRNEQYF

V gene: TRBV19
clone size: NA
J gene: TRBJ2-1
D gene: NA
CDR3 DNA: TGTGCCAGTGGTCCCCTGGGGCTCTCCTACAATGAGCAGTTCTTC
CDR3 protein: CASGPLGLSYNEQFF

V gene: TRBV6-5
clone size: NA
J gene: TRBJ2-3
D gene: NA
CDR3 DNA: TGTGCCAGCAGTTACGGAAGCGGACCGAGCACAGATACGCAGTATTTT
CDR3 protein: CASSYGSGPSTDTQYF

V gene: TRBV7-2
clone size: NA
J gene: TRBJ1-2
D gene: NA
CDR3 DNA: TGTGCCAGCAGCTTAGCACGAGTCTCTGGCTACACCTTC
CDR3 protein: CASSLARVSGYTF

V gene: TRBV19
clone size: NA
J gene: TRBJ1-5
D gene: NA
CDR3 DNA: TGTGCCAGTAACCTCCGACATTCCAATCAGCCCCAGCATTTT
CDR3 protein: CASNLRHSNQPQHF

V gene: TRBV7-2
clone size: NA
J gene: TRBJ1-2
D gene: TRBD1
CDR3 DNA: TGTGCCAGCAGCCCGCGGACAGGGGCGACTAACTATGGCTACACCTTC
CDR3 protein: CASSPRTGATNYGYTF

V gene: TRBV12-3/TRBV12-4
clone size: NA
J gene: TRBJ1-5
D gene: NA
CDR3 DNA: TGTGCCAGCAGTTTCAAAGCCAATCAGCCCCAGCATTTT
CDR3 protein: CASSFKANQPQHF

V gene: TRBV7-9
clone size: NA
J gene: TRBJ1-6
D gene: NA
CDR3 DNA: TGTGCCAGCAGCCTTTTGGGGAACGGGAATTCACCCCTCCACTTT
CDR3 protein: CASSLLGNGNSPLHF

V gene: TRBV24-1
clone size: NA
J gene: TRBJ1-5
D gene: NA
CDR3 DNA: TGTGCCACCAGTACTGGCACGCGGAGTCAGCCCCAGCATTTT
CDR3 protein: CATSTGTRSQPQHF

V gene: TRBV30
clone size: NA
J gene: TRBJ1-2
D gene: NA
CDR3 DNA: TGTGCCTGGTTTGAGACCGACATTAACTATGGCTACACCTTC
CDR3 protein: CAWFETDINYGYTF

V gene: TRBV6-5
clone size: NA
J gene: TRBJ1-5
D gene: NA
CDR3 DNA: TGTGCCAGCAGTCACGCGGAGGATCAGCCCCAGCATTTT
CDR3 protein: CASSHAEDQPQHF

V gene: TRBV4-2
clone size: few
J gene: TRBJ1-1
D gene: TRBD1
CDR3 DNA: TGTGCCAGCAGCCAGACAGGGGAGGCTGAAGCTTTCTTT
CDR3 protein: CASSQTGEAEAFF

V gene: TRBV5-4
clone size: NA
J gene: TRBJ2-2
D gene: TRBD2
CDR3 DNA: TGTGCCAGCAGCTCCGGGACTAGCGGGAGGGCCCGGACCGGGGAGCTGTTTTTT
CDR3 protein: CASSSGTSGRARTGELFF

V gene: TRBV5-6
clone size: NA
J gene: TRBJ1-1
D gene: NA
CDR3 DNA: TGTGCCAGCAGCTTACGACAGCGCACTGAAGCTTTCTTT
CDR3 protein: CASSLRQRTEAFF

V gene: TRBV12-3/TRBV12-4
clone size: NA
J gene: TRBJ2-1
D gene: TRBD2
CDR3 DNA: TGTGCCAGCAAAGCGGGGGGTGGGAATGAGCAGTTCTTC
CDR3 protein: CASKAGGGNEQFF

V gene: TRBV29-1
clone size: NA
J gene: TRBJ2-7
D gene: TRBD1
CDR3 DNA: TGCAGCGTAGCGCCGGGACAGGGGGTTTACGAGCAGTACTTC
CDR3 protein: CSVAPGQGVYEQYF

V gene: TRBV2
clone size: once
J gene: TRBJ1-1
D gene: NA
CDR3 DNA: TGTGCCAGCAGTGTTCAAAGGTTCACGAACACTGAAGCTTTCTTT
CDR3 protein: CASSVQRFTNTEAFF

V gene: TRBV30
clone size: NA
J gene: TRBJ1-4
D gene: NA
CDR3 DNA: TGTGCCTGGAGCCTTACAGGCAGGGGAGACGAAAAACTGTTTTTT
CDR3 protein: CAWSLTGRGDEKLFF

V gene: TRBV5-6
clone size: NA
J gene: TRBJ2-7
D gene: TRBD1
CDR3 DNA: TGTGCCAGCAGCACGCGGACAGGGGGCGAGCAGTACTTC
CDR3 protein: CASSTRTGGEQYF

V gene: TRBV2
clone size: NA
J gene: TRBJ2-2
D gene: NA
CDR3 DNA: TGTGCCAGCAGTTCAGCCCGCTACACCGGGGAGCTGTTTTTT
CDR3 protein: CASSSARYTGELFF

V gene: TRBV28
clone size: NA
J gene: TRBJ1-3
D gene: NA
CDR3 DNA: TGTGCCAGCAGTTTATGGGGGCCCAGCTCTGGAAACACCATATATTTT
CDR3 protein: CASSLWGPSSGNTIYF

V gene: TRBV10-3
clone size: NA
J gene: TRBJ2-5
D gene: NA
CDR3 DNA: TGTGCCATCAGCCCGGGACCGAGAATGCAAGAGACCCAGTACTTC
CDR3 protein: CAISPGPRMQETQYF

V gene: TRBV4-1
clone size: once
J gene: TRBJ2-7
D gene: NA
CDR3 DNA: TGCGCCAGCAGCCAAGATTCAGGGCCCTACGAGCAGTACTTC
CDR3 protein: CASSQDSGPYEQYF

V gene: TRBV19
clone size: NA
J gene: TRBJ2-1
D gene: NA
CDR3 DNA: TGTGCCAGTAGTATCGAGGGACGGAGAAACAATGAGCAGTTCTTC
CDR3 protein: CASSIEGRRNNEQFF

V gene: TRBV7-8
clone size: NA
J gene: TRBJ1-2
D gene: NA
CDR3 DNA: TGTGCCAGCAGCTTAGGTGGGGCCTATGGCTACACCTTC
CDR3 protein: CASSLGGAYGYTF

V gene: TRBV30
clone size: NA
J gene: TRBJ1-5
D gene: NA
CDR3 DNA: TGTGCCTGGAGTGTTCTTGGCAATCAGCCCCAGCATTTT
CDR3 protein: CAWSVLGNQPQHF

V gene: TRBV6-6
clone size: NA
J gene: TRBJ1-3
D gene: NA
CDR3 DNA: TGTGCCAGCAGAGAATCGGGGGGGGGCGCTGGAAACACCATATATTTT
CDR3 protein: CASRESGGGAGNTIYF

V gene: TRBV27
clone size: NA
J gene: TRBJ1-3
D gene: NA
CDR3 DNA: TGTGCCAGCAGTTTAACCGCCCAGGGGCCACCCTCTGGAAACACCATATATTTT
CDR3 protein: CASSLTAQGPPSGNTIYF

V gene: TRBV2
clone size: once
J gene: TRBJ1-5
D gene: NA
CDR3 DNA: TGTGCCAGCAGTGCGGGGACGAGCAATCAGCCCCAGCATTTT
CDR3 protein: CASSAGTSNQPQHF

V gene: TRBV3-1/TRBV3-2
clone size: few
J gene: TRBJ2-3
D gene: NA
CDR3 DNA: TGTGCCAGCAGCCAAGACACAGATACGCAGTATTTT
CDR3 protein: CASSQDTDTQYF

V gene: TRBV4-1
clone size: NA
J gene: TRBJ1-2
D gene: TRBD1
CDR3 DNA: TGCGCCAGCAGCCAAGATCAGGGGGCTAGGTACTATGGCTACACCTTC
CDR3 protein: CASSQDQGARYYGYTF

V gene: TRBV18
clone size: NA
J gene: TRBJ2-3
D gene: NA
CDR3 DNA: TGTGCCAGCTCATCGATTTTAGATTGGAGCACAGATACGCAGTATTTT
CDR3 protein: CASSSILDWSTDTQYF

V gene: TRBV30
clone size: NA
J gene: TRBJ1-2
D gene: TRBD1
CDR3 DNA: TGTGCCTGGAGTCTAGCCGGGACAGCCAAATATGGCTACACCTTC
CDR3 protein: CAWSLAGTAKYGYTF

V gene: TRBV18
clone size: NA
J gene: TRBJ1-4
D gene: TRBD1
CDR3 DNA: TGTGCCAGCTCACCCGGGACAGGGCGGGAAAAACTGTTTTTT
CDR3 protein: CASSPGTGREKLFF

V gene: TRBV4-1
clone size: NA
J gene: TRBJ2-7
D gene: NA
CDR3 DNA: TGCGCCAGCAGCCAAGACCCGGGGACCTACGAGCAGTACTTC
CDR3 protein: CASSQDPGTYEQYF

V gene: TRBV10-2
clone size: NA
J gene: TRBJ2-7
D gene: TRBD2
CDR3 DNA: TGCGCCAGCAGTTCGACTAGCTATACCTACGAGCAGTACTTC
CDR3 protein: CASSSTSYTYEQYF

V gene: TRBV9
clone size: NA
J gene: TRBJ2-3
D gene: TRBD2
CDR3 DNA: TGTGCCAGCAGTCTTCAGAGCGGGATAGCGGTAGATACGCAGTATTTT
CDR3 protein: CASSLQSGIAVDTQYF

V gene: TRBV28
clone size: NA
J gene: TRBJ1-6
D gene: TRBD1
CDR3 DNA: TGTGCCAGCAGTTATACCGGGACAGAAAATTCACCCCTCCACTTT
CDR3 protein: CASSYTGTENSPLHF

V gene: TRBV27
clone size: NA
J gene: TRBJ1-5
D gene: NA
CDR3 DNA: TGTGCCAGCAGCACAGGGTTTCAGCCCCAGCATTTT
CDR3 protein: CASSTGFQPQHF

V gene: TRBV11-2
clone size: NA
J gene: TRBJ2-1
D gene: NA
CDR3 DNA: TGTGCCAGCAGCTTAGAGCTAAGCTCCTACAATGAGCAGTTCTTC
CDR3 protein: CASSLELSSYNEQFF

V gene: TRBV5-1
clone size: NA
J gene: TRBJ2-2
D gene: TRBD2
CDR3 DNA: TGCGCCAGCAGCCTACGGGACTACAACACCGGGGAGCTGTTTTTT
CDR3 protein: CASSLRDYNTGELFF